This T cell receptor (beta chain) originates from a study of T cell changes during pregnancy in multiple sclerosis. Only in-frame clones appear in the TCRdb table, and some are missing; sequencing was by immunoSEQ multiplex PCR. Here the sample spans over 80,000 clones, about nine tenths being singletons. Germline CDR1 MNHEY, CDR2 SMNVEV (reference sequence). The CDR3 loop spans 13 amino acids. Trimming left V 6 bases short and J 8 bases short, with 13 bases between. The chain recombines TRBV27 with TRBJ1-4; D might be TRBD1 (6 bases). This sample comprised peripheral blood, obtained in the second trimester of pregnancy. The source of this sequence is a female donor in good health, enrolled as a control in a pregnancy study. The CDR3 sequence is CASSRQVSEKLFF. The CDR3 DNA reads TGTGCCAGCAGCAGACAGGTATCCGAAAAACTGTTTTTT.